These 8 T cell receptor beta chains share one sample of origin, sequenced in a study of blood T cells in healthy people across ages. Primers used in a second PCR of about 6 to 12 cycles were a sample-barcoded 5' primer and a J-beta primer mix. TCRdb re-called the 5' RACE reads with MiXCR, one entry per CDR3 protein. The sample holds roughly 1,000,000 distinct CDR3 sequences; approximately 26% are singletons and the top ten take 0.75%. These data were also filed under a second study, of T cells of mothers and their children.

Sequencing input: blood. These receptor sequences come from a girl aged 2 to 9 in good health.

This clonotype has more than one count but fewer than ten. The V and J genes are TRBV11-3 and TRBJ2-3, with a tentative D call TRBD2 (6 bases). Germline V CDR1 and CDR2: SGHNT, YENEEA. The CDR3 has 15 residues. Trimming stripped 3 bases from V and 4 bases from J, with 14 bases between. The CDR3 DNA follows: TGTGCCAGCAGCTTTGACGGGGGTTTTGCAGATACGCAGTATTTT. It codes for CASSFDGGFADTQYF. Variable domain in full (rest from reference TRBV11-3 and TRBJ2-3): EAGVVQSPRYKIIEKKQPVAFWCNPISGHNTLYWYLQNLGQGPELLIRYENEEAVDDSQLPKDRFSAERLKGVDSTLKIQPAELGDSAVYLCASSFDGGFADTQYFGPGTRLTVL.

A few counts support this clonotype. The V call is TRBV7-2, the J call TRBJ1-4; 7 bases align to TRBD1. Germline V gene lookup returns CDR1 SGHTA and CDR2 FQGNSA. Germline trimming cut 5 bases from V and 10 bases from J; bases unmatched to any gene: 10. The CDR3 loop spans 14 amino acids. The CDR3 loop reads CASSTNRGGGKLFF. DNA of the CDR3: TGTGCCAGCAGCACGAACAGGGGAGGGGGAAAACTGTTTTTT.

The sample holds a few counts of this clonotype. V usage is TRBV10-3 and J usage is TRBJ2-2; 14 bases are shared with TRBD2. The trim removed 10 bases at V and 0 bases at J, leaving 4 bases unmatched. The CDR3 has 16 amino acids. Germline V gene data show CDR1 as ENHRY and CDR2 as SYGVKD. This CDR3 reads CATGTSGRANTGELFF. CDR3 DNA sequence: TGTGCCACTGGGACTAGCGGGAGAGCGAACACCGGGGAGCTGTTTTTT.

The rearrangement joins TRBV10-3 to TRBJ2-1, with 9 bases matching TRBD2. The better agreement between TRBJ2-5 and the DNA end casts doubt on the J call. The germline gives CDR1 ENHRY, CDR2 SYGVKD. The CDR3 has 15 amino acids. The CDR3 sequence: CAISDSGGAQETQYF. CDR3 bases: TGTGCCATCAGTGATAGCGGGGGTGCCCAGGAGACCCAGTACTTC.

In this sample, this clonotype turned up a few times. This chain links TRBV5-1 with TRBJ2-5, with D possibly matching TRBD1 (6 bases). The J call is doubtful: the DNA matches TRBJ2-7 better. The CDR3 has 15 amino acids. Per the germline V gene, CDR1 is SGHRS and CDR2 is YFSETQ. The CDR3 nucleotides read TGCGCCAGCAGCTTTATTCCAGGGGTCCCCTACGAGCAGTACTTC. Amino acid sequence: CASSFIPGVPYEQYF.

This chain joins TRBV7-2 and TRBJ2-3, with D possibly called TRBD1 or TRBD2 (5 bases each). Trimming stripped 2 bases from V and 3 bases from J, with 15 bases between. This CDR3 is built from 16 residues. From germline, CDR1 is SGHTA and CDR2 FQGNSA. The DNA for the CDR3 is TGTGCCAGCAGCTTACCCTGGGGGTCCGCGACAGATACGCAGTATTTT. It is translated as CASSLPWGSATDTQYF.

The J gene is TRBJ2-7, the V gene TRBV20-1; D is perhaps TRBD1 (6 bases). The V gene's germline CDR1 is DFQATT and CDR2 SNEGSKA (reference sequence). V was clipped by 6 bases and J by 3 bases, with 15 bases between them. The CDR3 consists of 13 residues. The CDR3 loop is CSARTALRYEQYF. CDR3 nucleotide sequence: TGCAGTGCCCGGACAGCCCTACGCTACGAGCAGTACTTC.

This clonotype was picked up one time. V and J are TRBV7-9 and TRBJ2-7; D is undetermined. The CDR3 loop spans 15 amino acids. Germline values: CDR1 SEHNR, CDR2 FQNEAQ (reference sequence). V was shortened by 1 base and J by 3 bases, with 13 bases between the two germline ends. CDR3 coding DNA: TGTGCCAGCAGCTTAGGTCCCAAACGGATCTACGAGCAGTACTTC. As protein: CASSLGPKRIYEQYF.